This TCR beta chain was retrieved from a study of T cell changes during pregnancy in multiple sclerosis. Repertoires were generated with immunoSEQ multiplex PCR, while TCRdb's copy carries only in-frame clones and drops some. Among more than 85,000 clones, approximately 94% were seen once, and the ten largest hold 0.7% to 0.9%. Germline V gene lookup returns CDR1 SGDLS and CDR2 YYNGEE. The CDR3 extends over 13 amino acids. The V end was cut by 2 bases, the J end by 5 bases, with 10 bases between. This rearrangement joins TRBV9 to TRBJ1-1; D is unclear. Sample: peripheral blood, taken before pregnancy. The TCR originated in a female donor with multiple sclerosis, enrolled in a pregnancy study. The CDR3 is CASSVKSATEAFF. CDR3 coding DNA: TGTGCCAGCAGCGTTAAAAGTGCGACTGAAGCTTTCTTT.